This T cell receptor beta chain was sequenced in a study of shared clonotypes between healthy human individuals. Adult donors, all healthy and HIV-negative, had no recent acute infections or vaccinations. There were only Caucasian adults among the donors, and all lived in Nashville, Tennessee. Original analysis: ImmunoSEQ yielded junction-only sequences lacking quality scores, so filtering differed. Measured with immunoSEQ multiplex PCR; TCRdb has only the in-frame clones, and not every one. D and trimming were read from the DNA, whereas the V and J calls and clone size are those reported in that table. The table includes around 510,000 clones, around 76% detected once. Findings of the study overall: The study sampled only blood, and tissue repertoires likely differ.

This clone occurred once. The target antigen is unknown. V lost 1 base and J lost 8, with 12 bases in between. The CDR3 length is 14 residues. CDR1 is SEHNR, CDR2 FQNEAQ, per germline (reference sequence). Sequencing used PBMCs. This receptor was obtained from a woman in her thirties or forties in good health. Some clones in this sample may be carry-over from other donors' samples. The chain combines TRBV7-9 with TRBJ1-5; D remains unclear. CDR3 nucleotides: TGTGCCAGCAGCTTAGAGGTCTCGGGAAAGCCCCAGCATTTT. Translation: CASSLEVSGKPQHF.